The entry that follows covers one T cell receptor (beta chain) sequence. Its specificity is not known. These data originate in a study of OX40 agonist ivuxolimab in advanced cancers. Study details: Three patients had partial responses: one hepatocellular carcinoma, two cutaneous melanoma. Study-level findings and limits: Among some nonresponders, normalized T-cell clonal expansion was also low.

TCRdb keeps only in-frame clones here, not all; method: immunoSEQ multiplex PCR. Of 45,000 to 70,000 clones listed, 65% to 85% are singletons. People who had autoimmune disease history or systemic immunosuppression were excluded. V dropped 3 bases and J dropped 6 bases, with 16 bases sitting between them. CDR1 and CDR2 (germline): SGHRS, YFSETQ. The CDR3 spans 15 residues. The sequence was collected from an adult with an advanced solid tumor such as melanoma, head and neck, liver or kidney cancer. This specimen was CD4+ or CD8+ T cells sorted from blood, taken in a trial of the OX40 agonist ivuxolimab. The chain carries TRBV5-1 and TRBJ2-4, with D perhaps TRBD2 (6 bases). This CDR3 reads CASSSELGGRNIQYF. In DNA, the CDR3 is TGCGCCAGCAGCTCCGAACTGGGAGGACGAAACATTCAGTACTTC.